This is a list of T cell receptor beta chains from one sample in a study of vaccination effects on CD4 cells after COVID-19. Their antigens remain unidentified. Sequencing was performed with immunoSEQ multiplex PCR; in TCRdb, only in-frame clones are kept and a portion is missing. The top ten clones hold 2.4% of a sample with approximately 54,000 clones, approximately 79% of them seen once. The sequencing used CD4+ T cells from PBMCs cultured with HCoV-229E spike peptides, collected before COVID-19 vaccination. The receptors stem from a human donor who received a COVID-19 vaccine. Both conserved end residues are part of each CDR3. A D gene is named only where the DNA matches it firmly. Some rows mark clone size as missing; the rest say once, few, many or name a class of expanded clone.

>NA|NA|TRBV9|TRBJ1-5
TGTGCCAGCAGCGTGGGGGACACCGGTCAGCCCCAGCATTTT
CASSVGDTGQPQHF
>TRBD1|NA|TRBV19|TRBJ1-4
TGTGCCAGTAGTCGACAGGGGGCGACTAATGAAAAACTGTTTTTT
CASSRQGATNEKLFF
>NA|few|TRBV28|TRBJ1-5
TGTGCCAGCAGTTTCTCGGGGATACGCAATCAGCCCCAGCATTTT
CASSFSGIRNQPQHF
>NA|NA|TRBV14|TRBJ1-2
TGTGCCAGCAGCCAAGTTCAGGACATGTATGGCTACACCTTC
CASSQVQDMYGYTF
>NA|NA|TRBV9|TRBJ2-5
TGTGCCAGCAGCGTGGGGGCAAATGAGGCTTTAGAGACCCAGTACTTC
CASSVGANEALETQYF
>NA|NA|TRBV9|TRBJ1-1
TGTGCCAGCAGCGTCATGCCTTCGAACACTGAAGCTTTCTTT
CASSVMPSNTEAFF
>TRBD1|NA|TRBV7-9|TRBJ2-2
TGTGCCAGCAGCTCCAGGGACAGGGGGAACACCGGGGAGCTGTTTTTT
CASSSRDRGNTGELFF
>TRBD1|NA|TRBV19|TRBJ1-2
TGTGCCAGTAGTATTACAGGGGGTAACTATGGCTACACCTTC
CASSITGGNYGYTF
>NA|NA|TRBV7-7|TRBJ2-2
TGTGCCAGCAGCCGAGAAGGCGACACCGGGGAGCTGTTTTTT
CASSREGDTGELFF
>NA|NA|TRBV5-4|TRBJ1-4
TGTGCCAGCAGCTTTTCCGGGACTGGATATGAAAAACTGTTTTTT
CASSFSGTGYEKLFF
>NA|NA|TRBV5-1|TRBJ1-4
TGCGCCAGCAGCTCGGCGGGAACTAATGAAAAACTGTTTTTT
CASSSAGTNEKLFF
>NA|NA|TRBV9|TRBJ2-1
TGTGCCAGCAGCGTCAGCAGCCTAGCCAGCTCCTACAATGAGCAGTTCTTC
CASSVSSLASSYNEQFF
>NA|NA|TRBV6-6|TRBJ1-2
TGTGCCAGCAGCGTCGGGCAGGGCGACTATGGCTACACCTTC
CASSVGQGDYGYTF
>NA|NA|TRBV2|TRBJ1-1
TGTGCCACCCAAGGGGGACAGAACACTGAAGCTTTCTTT
CATQGGQNTEAFF
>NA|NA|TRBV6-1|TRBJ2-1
TGTGCCAGCAGTGACGACAGGCGCCGCTTCTTC
CASSDDRRRFF
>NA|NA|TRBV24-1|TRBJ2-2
TGTGCCACCAGTGATTTCTCCCCGGGCACCGGGGAGCTGTTTTTT
CATSDFSPGTGELFF
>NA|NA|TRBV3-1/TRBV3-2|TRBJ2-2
TGTGCCAGCAGCCCCCGGGGGCCCAACACCGGGGAGCTGTTTTTT
CASSPRGPNTGELFF
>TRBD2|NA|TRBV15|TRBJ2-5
TGTGCCACCAGCATCCGACTAGCTGAAGAGACCCAGTACTTC
CATSIRLAEETQYF
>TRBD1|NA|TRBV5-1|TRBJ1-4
TGCGCCAGCAGCTACGGGACAGGGAGTGAAAAACTGTTTTTT
CASSYGTGSEKLFF
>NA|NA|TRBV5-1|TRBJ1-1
TGCGCCAGCAGCGGAGGAAGGAGGGACACTGAAGCTTTCTTT
CASSGGRRDTEAFF
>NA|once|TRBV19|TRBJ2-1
TGTGCCAGTAGTATAACCCGTTCCGTCAATGAGCAGTTCTTC
CASSITRSVNEQFF
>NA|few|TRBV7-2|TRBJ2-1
TGTGCCAGCAGCTTAGCCTTCAGTAATGAGCAGTTCTTC
CASSLAFSNEQFF
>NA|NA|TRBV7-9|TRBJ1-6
TGTGCCAGCAGCTTAGGACAGAATTCACCCCTCCACTTT
CASSLGQNSPLHF
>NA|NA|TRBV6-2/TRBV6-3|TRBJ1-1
TGTGCCAGCAGTTCTACTGTCCCAAACACTGAAGCTTTCTTT
CASSSTVPNTEAFF
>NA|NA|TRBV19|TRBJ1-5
TGTGCCAGTAGTCCCCGGACCCAGGGGCAGCCCCAGCATTTT
CASSPRTQGQPQHF
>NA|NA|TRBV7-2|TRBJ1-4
TGTGCCAGCAGCCCCTCTCGACAGGCCTATAGACTGTTTTTT
CASSPSRQAYRLFF
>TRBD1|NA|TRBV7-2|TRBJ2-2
TGTGCCAGCAGCTTATCATGGACAGGGTTAGCCGGGGAGCTGTTTTTT
CASSLSWTGLAGELFF
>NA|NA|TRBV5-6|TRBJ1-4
TGTGCCAGCAGCTTGGACACCCGTGAAAAACTGTTTTTT
CASSLDTREKLFF
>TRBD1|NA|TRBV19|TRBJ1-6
TGTGCCAGTAGTACGGGACAGTTGAATTCACCCCTCCACTTT
CASSTGQLNSPLHF
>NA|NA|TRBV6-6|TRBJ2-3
TGTGCCAGCAGTACTCGACGGGGGGCCCTCGCAGATACGCAGTATTTT
CASSTRRGALADTQYF
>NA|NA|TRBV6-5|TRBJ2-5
TGTGCCAGCAGGGGGGCAGGGCTGGAGACCCAGTACTTC
CASRGAGLETQYF
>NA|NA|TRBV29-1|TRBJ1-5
TGCAGCGTTGAAGACAGGGGACAGCCCCAGCATTTT
CSVEDRGQPQHF
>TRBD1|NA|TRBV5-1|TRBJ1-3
TGCGCCAGCAGCGAACAGGGGTTGGTATGGACTGGAAACACCATATATTTT
CASSEQGLVWTGNTIYF
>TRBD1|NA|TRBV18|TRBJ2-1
TGTGCCAGCTCCATTTTAAGGGGGACAGGGTCCTACAATGAGCAGTTCTTC
CASSILRGTGSYNEQFF
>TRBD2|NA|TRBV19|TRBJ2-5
TGTGCCAGTCGCAATGGGGGCGGGGGGGCCGGAGAGACCCAGTACTTC
CASRNGGGGAGETQYF
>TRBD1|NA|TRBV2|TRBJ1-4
TGTGCCAGCAGGGGGGACAGGGGTGGTGAAAAACTGTTTTTT
CASRGDRGGEKLFF
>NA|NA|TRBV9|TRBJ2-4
TGTGCCAGCAGCGTCAAGGGCCAACTAGGCATTCAGTACTTC
CASSVKGQLGIQYF
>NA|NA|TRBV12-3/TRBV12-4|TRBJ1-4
TGTGCCAGCAGTTGGGCCGTTCGGGAAAAACTGTTTTTT
CASSWAVREKLFF
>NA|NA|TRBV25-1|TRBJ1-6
TGTGCCAGCACCTCTTATAATTCACCCCTCCACTTT
CASTSYNSPLHF